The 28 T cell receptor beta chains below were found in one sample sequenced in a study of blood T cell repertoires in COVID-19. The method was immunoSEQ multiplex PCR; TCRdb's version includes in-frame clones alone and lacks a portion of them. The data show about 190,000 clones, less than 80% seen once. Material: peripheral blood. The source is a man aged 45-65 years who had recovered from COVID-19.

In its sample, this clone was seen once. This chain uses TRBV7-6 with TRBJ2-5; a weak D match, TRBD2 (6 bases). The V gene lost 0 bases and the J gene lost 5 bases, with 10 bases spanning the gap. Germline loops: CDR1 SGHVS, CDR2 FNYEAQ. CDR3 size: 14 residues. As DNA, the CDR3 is TGTGCCAGCAGCTTAGCTTTTGGGGGGGAGACCCAGTACTTC. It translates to CASSLAFGGETQYF.

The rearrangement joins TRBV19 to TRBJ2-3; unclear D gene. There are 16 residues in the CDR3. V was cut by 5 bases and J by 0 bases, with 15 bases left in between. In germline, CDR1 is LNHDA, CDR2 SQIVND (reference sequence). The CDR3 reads CASSVVRYTSTDTQYF. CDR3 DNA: TGTGCCAGTAGTGTCGTCCGTTATACTAGCACAGATACGCAGTATTTT.

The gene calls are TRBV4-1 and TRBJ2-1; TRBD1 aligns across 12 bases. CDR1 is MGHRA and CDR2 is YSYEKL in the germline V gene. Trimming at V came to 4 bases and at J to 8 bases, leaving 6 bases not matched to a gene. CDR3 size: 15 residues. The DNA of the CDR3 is TGCGCCAGCAGCCTTACCGGGACAGGGGGCGATGAGCAGTTCTTC. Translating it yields CASSLTGTGGDEQFF.

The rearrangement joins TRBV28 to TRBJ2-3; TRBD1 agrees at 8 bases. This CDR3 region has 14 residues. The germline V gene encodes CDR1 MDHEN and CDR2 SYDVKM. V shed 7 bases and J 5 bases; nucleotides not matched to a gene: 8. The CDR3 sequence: CASTKQGVEDTQYF. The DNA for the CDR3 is TGTGCCAGCACTAAACAGGGGGTGGAAGATACGCAGTATTTT.

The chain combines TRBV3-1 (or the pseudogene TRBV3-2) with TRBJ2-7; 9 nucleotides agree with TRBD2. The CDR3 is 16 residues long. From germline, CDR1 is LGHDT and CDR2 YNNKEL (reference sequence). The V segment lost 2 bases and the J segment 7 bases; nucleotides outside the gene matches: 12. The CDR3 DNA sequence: TGTGCCAGCAGCCAAAAAGATAGCGGGAGCGACTTAGAGCAGTACTTC. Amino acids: CASSQKDSGSDLEQYF.

The DNA of the CDR3 is TGTGCCAGCAGCCGCGGGGGGGGTAGGGCAGATACGCAGTATTTT. Its protein is CASSRGGGRADTQYF. The chain employs TRBV7-8 and TRBJ2-3; 9 positions match TRBD2. Germline-derived CDR1 and CDR2 are SGHVS and FQNEAQ. V dropped 5 bases and J dropped 4; count of bases not matched to a gene: 7. This CDR3 region has 15 residues.

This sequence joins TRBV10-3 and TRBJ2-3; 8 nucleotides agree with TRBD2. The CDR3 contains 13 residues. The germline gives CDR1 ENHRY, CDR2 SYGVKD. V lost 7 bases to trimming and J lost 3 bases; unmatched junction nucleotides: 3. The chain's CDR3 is CAIKAGETDTQYF. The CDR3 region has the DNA TGTGCCATCAAAGCGGGAGAAACAGATACGCAGTATTTT.

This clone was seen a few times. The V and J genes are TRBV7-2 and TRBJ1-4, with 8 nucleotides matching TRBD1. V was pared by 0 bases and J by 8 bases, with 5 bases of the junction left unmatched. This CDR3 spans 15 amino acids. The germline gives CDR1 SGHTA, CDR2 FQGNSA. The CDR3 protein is CASSLARTGHEKLFF. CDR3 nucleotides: TGTGCCAGCAGCTTAGCGCGGACAGGGCACGAAAAACTGTTTTTT.

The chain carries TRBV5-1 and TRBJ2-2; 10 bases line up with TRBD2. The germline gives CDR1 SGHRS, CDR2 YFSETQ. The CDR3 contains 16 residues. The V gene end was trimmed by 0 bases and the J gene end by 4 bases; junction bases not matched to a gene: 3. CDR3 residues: CASSLDSGRTTGELFF. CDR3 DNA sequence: TGCGCCAGCAGCTTGGATAGCGGGAGGACCACCGGGGAGCTGTTTTTT.

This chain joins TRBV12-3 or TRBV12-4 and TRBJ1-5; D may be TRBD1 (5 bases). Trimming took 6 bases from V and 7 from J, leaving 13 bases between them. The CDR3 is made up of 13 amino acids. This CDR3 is CASRWQGSQPQHF. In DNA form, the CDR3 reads TGTGCCAGCAGGTGGCAGGGAAGCCAGCCCCAGCATTTT.

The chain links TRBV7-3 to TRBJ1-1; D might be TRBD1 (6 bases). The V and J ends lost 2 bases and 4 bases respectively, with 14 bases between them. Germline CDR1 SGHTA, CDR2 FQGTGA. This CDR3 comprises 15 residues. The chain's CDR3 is CASSLLGRGITEAFF. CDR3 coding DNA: TGTGCCAGCAGCTTACTGGGCAGGGGTATCACTGAAGCTTTCTTT.

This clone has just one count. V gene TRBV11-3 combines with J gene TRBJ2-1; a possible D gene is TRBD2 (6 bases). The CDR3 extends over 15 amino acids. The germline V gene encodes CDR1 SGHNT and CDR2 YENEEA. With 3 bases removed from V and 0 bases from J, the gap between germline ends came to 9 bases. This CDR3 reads CASSLGGDSYNEQFF. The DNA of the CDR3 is TGTGCCAGCAGCTTGGGCGGGGACTCCTACAATGAGCAGTTCTTC.

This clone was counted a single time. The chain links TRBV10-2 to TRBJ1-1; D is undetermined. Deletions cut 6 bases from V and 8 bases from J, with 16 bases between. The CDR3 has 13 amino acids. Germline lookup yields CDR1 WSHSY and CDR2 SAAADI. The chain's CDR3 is CASSGGREREAFF. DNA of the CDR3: TGCGCCAGCAGCGGTGGACGGGAACGGGAAGCTTTCTTT.

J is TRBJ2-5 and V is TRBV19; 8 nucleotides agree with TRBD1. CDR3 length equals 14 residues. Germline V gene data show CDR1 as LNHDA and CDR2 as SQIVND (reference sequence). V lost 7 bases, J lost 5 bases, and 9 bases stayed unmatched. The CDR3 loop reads CASTPGQGLETQYF. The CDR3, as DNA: TGTGCCAGTACCCCAGGACAGGGTCTGGAGACCCAGTACTTC.

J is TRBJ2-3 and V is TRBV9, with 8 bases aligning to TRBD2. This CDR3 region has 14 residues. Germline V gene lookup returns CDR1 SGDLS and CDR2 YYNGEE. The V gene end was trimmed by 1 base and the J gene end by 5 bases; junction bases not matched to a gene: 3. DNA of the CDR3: TGTGCCAGCAGCGTACGGCTAGCGGGAGATACGCAGTATTTT. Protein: CASSVRLAGDTQYF. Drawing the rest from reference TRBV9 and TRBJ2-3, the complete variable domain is DSGVTQTPKHLITATGQRVTLRCSPRSGDLSVYWYQQSLDQGLQFLIQYYNGEERAKGNILERFSAQQFPDLHSELNLSSLELGDSALYFCASSVRLAGDTQYFGPGTRLTVL.

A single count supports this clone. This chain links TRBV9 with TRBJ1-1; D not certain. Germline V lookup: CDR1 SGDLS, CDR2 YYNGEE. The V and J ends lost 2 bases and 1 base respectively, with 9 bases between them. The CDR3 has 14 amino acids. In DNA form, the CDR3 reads TGTGCCAGCAGCGTCGGGTCCGAGAACACTGAAGCTTTCTTT. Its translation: CASSVGSENTEAFF.

CDR3 protein: CASSLTGLAMVLDEQFF. The CDR3, as DNA: TGTGCCAGCAGCTTAACCGGACTAGCGATGGTTTTAGATGAGCAGTTCTTC. V usage is TRBV7-9 and J usage is TRBJ2-1; TRBD2 matches 9 bases. The CDR3 is 17 amino acids. The ends lost 2 bases at V and 8 bases at J; junction bases unmatched: 13. From germline, CDR1 is SEHNR and CDR2 FQNEAQ (reference sequence).

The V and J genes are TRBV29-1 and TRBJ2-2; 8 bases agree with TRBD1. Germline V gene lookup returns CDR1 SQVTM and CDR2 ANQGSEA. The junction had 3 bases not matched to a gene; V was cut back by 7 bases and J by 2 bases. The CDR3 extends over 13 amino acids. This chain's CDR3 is CSADRANTGELFF. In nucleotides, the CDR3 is TGCAGCGCGGACAGGGCTAACACCGGGGAGCTGTTTTTT.

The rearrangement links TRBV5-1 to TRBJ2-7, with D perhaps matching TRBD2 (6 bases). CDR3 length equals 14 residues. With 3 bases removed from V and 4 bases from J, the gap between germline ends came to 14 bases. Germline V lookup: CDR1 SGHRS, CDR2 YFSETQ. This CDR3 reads CASSWGDSRYEQYF. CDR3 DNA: TGCGCCAGCAGCTGGGGGGACTCCAGATACGAGCAGTACTTC.

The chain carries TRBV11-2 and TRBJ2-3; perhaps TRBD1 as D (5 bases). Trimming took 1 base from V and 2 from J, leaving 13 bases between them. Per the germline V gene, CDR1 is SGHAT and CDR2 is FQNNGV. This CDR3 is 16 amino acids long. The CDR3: CASSLVAGMDTDTQYF. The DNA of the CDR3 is TGTGCCAGCAGCTTAGTAGCAGGGATGGACACAGATACGCAGTATTTT. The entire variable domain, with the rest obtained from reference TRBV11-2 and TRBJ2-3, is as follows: EAGVAQSPRYKIIEKRQSVAFWCNPISGHATLYWYQQILGQGPKLLIQFQNNGVVDDSQLPKDRFSAERLKGVDSTLKIQPAKLEDSAVYLCASSLVAGMDTDTQYFGPGTRLTVL.

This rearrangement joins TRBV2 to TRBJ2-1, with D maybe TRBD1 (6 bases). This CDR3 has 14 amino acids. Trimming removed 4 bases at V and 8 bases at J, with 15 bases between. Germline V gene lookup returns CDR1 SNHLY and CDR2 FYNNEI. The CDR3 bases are TGTGCCAGCAGTGGGTGGACAGTCGCCGATGAGCAGTTCTTC. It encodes CASSGWTVADEQFF. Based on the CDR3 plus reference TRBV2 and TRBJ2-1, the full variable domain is EPEVTQTPSHQVTQMGQEVILRCVPISNHLYFYWYRQILGQKVEFLVSFYNNEISEKSEIFDDQFSVERPDGSNFTLKIRSTKLEDSAMYFCASSGWTVADEQFFGPGTRLTVL.

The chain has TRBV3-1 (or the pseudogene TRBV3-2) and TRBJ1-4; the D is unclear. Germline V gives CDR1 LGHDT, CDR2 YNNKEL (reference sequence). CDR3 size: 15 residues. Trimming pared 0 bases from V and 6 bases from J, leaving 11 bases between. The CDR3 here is CASSQEKSADEKLFF. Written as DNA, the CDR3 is TGTGCCAGCAGCCAAGAGAAGTCCGCGGATGAAAAACTGTTTTTT.

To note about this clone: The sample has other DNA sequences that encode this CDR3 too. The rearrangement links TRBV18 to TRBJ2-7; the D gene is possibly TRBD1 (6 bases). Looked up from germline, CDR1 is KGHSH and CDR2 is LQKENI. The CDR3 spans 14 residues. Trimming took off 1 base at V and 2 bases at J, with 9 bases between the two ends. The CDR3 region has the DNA TGTGCCAGCTCACCACGGCAGGGGACCTACGAGCAGTACTTC. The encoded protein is CASSPRQGTYEQYF.

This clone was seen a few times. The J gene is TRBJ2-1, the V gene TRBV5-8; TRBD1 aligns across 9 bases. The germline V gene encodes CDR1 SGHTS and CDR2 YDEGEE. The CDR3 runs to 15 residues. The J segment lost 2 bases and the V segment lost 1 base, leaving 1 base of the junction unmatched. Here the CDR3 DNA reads TGTGCCAGCAGCTTGAGACAGGGGGCCTACAATGAGCAGTTCTTC. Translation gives CASSLRQGAYNEQFF.

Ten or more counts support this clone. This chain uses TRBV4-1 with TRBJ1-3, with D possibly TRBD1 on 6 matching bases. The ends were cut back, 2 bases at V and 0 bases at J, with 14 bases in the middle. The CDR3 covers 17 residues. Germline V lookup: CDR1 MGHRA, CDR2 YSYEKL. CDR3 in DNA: TGCGCCAGCAGCCAAACGCGGACAGTCTTCTCTGGAAACACCATATATTTT. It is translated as CASSQTRTVFSGNTIYF.

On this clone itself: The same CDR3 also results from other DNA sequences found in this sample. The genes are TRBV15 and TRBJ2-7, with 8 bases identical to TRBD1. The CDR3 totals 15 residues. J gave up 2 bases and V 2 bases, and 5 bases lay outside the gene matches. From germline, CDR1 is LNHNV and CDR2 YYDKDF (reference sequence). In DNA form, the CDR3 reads TGTGCCACCAGCAGACCTGGACAGGGAACCTACGAGCAGTACTTC. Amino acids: CATSRPGQGTYEQYF.

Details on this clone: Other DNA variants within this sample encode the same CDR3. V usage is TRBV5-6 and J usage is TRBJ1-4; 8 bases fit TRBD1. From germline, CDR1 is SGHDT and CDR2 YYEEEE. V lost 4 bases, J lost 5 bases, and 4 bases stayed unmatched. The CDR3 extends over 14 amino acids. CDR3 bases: TGTGCCAGCAGCCTGGGACAGGTGAATGAAAAACTGTTTTTT. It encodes CASSLGQVNEKLFF.

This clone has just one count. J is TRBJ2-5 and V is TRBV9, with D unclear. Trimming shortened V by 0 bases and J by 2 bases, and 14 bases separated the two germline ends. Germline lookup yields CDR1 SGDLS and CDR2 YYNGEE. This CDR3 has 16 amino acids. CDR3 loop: CASSVGLRKLQETQYF. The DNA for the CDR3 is TGTGCCAGCAGCGTAGGGTTGAGAAAGTTGCAAGAGACCCAGTACTTC.